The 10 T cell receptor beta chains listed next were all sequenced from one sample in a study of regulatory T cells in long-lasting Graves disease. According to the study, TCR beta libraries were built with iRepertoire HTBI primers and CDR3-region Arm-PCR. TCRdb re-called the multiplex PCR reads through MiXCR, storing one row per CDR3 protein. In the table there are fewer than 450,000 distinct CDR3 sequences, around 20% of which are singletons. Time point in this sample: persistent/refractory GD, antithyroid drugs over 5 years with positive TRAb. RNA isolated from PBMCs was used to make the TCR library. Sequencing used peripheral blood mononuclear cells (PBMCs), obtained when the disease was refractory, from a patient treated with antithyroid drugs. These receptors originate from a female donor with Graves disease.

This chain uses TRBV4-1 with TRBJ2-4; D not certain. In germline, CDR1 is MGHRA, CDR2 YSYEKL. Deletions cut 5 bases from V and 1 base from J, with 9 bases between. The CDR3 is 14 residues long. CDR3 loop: CASSSLQAKNIQYF. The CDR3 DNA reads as TGCGCCAGCAGCAGTTTGCAGGCCAAAAACATTCAGTACTTC.

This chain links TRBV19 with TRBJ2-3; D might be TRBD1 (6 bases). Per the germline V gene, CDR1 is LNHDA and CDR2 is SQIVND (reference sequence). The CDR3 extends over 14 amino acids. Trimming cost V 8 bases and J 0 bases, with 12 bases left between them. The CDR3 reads CASAGTLSTDTQYF. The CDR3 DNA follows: TGTGCCAGTGCCGGGACACTAAGCACAGATACGCAGTATTTT.

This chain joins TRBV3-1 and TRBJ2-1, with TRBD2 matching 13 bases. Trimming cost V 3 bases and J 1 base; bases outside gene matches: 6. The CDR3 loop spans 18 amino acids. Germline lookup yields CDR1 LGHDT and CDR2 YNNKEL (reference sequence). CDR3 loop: CASSQELAGGPSYNEQFF. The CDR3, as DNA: TGTGCCAGCAGCCAGGAACTAGCGGGAGGGCCTTCCTACAATGAGCAGTTCTTC.

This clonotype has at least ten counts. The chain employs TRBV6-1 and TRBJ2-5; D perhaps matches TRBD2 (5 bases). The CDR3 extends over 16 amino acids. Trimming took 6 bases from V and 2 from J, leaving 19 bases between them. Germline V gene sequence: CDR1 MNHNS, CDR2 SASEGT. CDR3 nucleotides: TGTGCCAGCAGCGCCCGTTTTTTCGGGGAGCAAGAGACCCAGTACTTC. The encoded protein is CASSARFFGEQETQYF.

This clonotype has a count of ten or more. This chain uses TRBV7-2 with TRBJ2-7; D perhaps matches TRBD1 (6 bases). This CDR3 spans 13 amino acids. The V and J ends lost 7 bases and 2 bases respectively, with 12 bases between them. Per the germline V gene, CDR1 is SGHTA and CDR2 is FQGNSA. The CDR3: CASTQTGTYEQYF. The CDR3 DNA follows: TGTGCCAGCACTCAAACAGGGACCTACGAGCAGTACTTC. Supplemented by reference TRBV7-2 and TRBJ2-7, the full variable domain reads GAGVSQSPSNKVTEKGKDVELRCDPISGHTALYWYRQSLGQGLEFLIYFQGNSAPDKSGLPSDRFSAERTGGSVSTLTIQRTQQEDSAVYLCASTQTGTYEQYFGPGTRLTVT.

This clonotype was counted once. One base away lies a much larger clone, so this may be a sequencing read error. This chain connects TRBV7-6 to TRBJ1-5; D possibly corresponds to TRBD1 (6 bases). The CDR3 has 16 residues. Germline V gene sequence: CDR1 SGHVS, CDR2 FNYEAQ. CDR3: CASSPEGVRGNRPQHF. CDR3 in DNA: TGTGCCAGCAGCCCAGAGGGGGTTCGAGGCAATCGGCCCCAGCATTTT. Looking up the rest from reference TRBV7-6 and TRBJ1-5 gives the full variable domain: GAGVSQSPRYKVTKRGQDVALRCDPISGHVSLYWYRQALGQGPEFLTYFNYEAQQDKSGLPNDRFSAERPEGSISTLTIQRTEQRDSAMYRCASSPEGVRGNRPQHFGDGTRLSIL.

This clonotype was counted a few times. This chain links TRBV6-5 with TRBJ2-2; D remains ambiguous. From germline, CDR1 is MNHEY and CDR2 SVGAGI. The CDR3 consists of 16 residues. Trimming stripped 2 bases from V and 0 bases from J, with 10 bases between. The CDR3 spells CASSYVLGANTGELFF. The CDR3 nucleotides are TGTGCCAGCAGTTACGTCCTAGGAGCGAACACCGGGGAGCTGTTTTTT.

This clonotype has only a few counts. For the CDR3, the DNA is TGTGCCAGCAGCTCGGGACAGGGGTCGATGAACACTGAAGCTTTCTTT. It translates to CASSSGQGSMNTEAFF. The rearrangement joins TRBV13 to TRBJ1-1, with TRBD1 identical over 10 bases. With V trimmed by 4 bases and J by 0 bases, 5 bases remained unmatched. The CDR3 consists of 16 residues. The germline gives CDR1 PRHDT, CDR2 FYEKMQ (reference sequence).

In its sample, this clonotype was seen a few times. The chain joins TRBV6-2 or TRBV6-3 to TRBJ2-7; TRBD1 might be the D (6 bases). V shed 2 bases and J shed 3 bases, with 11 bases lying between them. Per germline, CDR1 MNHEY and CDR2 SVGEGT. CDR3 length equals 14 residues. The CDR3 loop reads CASSYKGGFYEQYF. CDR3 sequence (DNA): TGTGCCAGCAGTTACAAAGGGGGATTCTACGAGCAGTACTTC.

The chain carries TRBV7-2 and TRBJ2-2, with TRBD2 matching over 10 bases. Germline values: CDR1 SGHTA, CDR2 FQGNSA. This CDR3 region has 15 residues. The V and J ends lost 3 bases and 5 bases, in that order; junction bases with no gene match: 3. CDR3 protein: CASSFLAGETGELFF. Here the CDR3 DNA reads TGTGCCAGCAGCTTCCTAGCGGGAGAAACCGGGGAGCTGTTTTTT.